The clone carrying this TCR beta chain was picked up a small number of times. Antigen specificity is unknown. TCRdb re-derived calls from the 5' RACE reads in MiXCR, one entry per CDR3 protein. The data contain more than 400,000 distinct CDR3 sequences, 15% to 20% of them singletons. The data are from a study of T-cell memory formation after mild COVID-19. Study-level findings and limits: Whether day 37 second-wave clones are SARS-CoV-2-specific was not confirmed.

This CDR3 region has 16 residues. V was clipped by 4 bases and J by 4 bases; unmatched bases: 11. Germline V gene sequence: CDR1 SGHRS, CDR2 YFSETQ. The V call is TRBV5-1, the J call TRBJ2-1; 7 bases agree with TRBD2. This TCR was recovered from an adult woman who had mild COVID-19 (a few samples of this study predate the infection). Cell type and time point are not known. Material for sequencing was PBMCs or a T cell subset sorted from them (not recorded which). The DNA of the CDR3 is TGCGCCAGCAGCACCCCCGTGAGCGGGATGTACAATGAGCAGTTCTTC. It translates to CASSTPVSGMYNEQFF.